These T cell receptor beta chains were read from a single sample in a study of tumor-infiltrating lymphocytes in oesophageal squamous cell carcinoma. TCRdb itself ran the PCR reads through MiXCR, one entry per CDR3 protein. The sample has some 25,000 distinct CDR3 sequences, around 40% seen once. Specimen: esophageal tumor tissue. The receptors originated from a male donor with esophageal squamous cell carcinoma. The CDR3 runs from the conserved cysteine through the conserved F or W. The order of the fields is V gene, clone size, J gene, D gene, CDR3 protein, CDR3 DNA. A D gene is named only where the DNA matches it firmly. A row's size may be missing; if present it is once, few, many or a size class.

TRBV11-2,many,TRBJ2-7,TRBD2,CASTTSGVYSYEQYF,TGTGCCAGCACCACTAGCGGGGTGTACTCCTACGAGCAGTACTTC
TRBV27,many,TRBJ2-3,TRBD1,CASYRTGGSDTQYF,TGTGCCAGCTATAGGACAGGGGGCTCAGATACGCAGTATTTT
TRBV7-6,few,TRBJ2-1,TRBD1,CASSLTQGENEQFF,TGTGCCAGCAGCTTAACCCAGGGGGAAAATGAGCAGTTCTTC
TRBV7-6,once,TRBJ2-5,-,CASSLRGYPGTQYF,TGTGCCAGCAGCTTGAGGGGGTATCCGGGGACCCAGTACTTC
TRBV10-2,-,TRBJ2-1,-,CATIAPGDEQFF,TGCGCCACTATAGCACCGGGGGATGAGCAGTTCTTC
TRBV6-1,many,TRBJ2-6,-,CASSLLRGAGANVLTF,TGTGCCAGCAGCTTATTGAGGGGGGCTGGGGCCAACGTCCTGACTTTC
TRBV12-3/TRBV12-4,-,TRBJ1-1,-,CASSIHREAEAFF,TGTGCCAGCAGCATTCACAGGGAGGCTGAAGCTTTCTTT
TRBV6-1,-,TRBJ2-7,TRBD1,CASSMTGGYVDEQYF,TGTGCCAGCAGTATGACAGGGGGCTATGTCGACGAGCAGTACTTC
TRBV7-9,medium-sized,TRBJ2-2,TRBD1,CASSPGTGGGTGELFF,TGTGCCAGCAGCCCCGGGACAGGGGGCGGCACCGGGGAGCTGTTTTTT
TRBV28,many,TRBJ1-1,-,CASRNYLRGEAFF,TGTGCCAGCAGAAACTACCTCAGGGGTGAAGCTTTCTTT
TRBV6-6,medium-sized,TRBJ2-4,TRBD2,CASSYGGDLGDIQYF,TGTGCCAGCAGTTACGGGGGGGACCTGGGGGACATTCAGTACTTC
TRBV2,many,TRBJ2-7,-,CASKRGYNAEQYF,TGTGCCAGCAAAAGGGGTTACAACGCCGAGCAGTACTTC
TRBV7-9,few,TRBJ2-4,-,CASSLVQSNSPLHF,TGTGCCAGCAGCTTAGTTCAGAGTAATTCACCCCTCCACTTC
TRBV12-3/TRBV12-4,-,TRBJ2-3,-,CASPPRTPSTDTQYF,TGTGCCAGTCCACCGAGGACACCCAGCACAGATACGCAGTATTTT
TRBV5-1,-,TRBJ1-1,-,CASSWRPTMNTEAFF,TGCGCCAGCAGTTGGAGGCCCACCATGAACACTGAAGCTTTCTTT
TRBV6-1,many,TRBJ2-1,TRBD2,CASRSNPTSAHEQFF,TGTGCCAGCAGGTCAAATCCAACTAGCGCGCATGAGCAGTTCTTC
TRBV7-3,medium-sized,TRBJ2-6,-,CASSLGTAGANVLTF,TGTGCCAGCAGCTTAGGCACAGCTGGGGCCAACGTCCTGACTTTC
TRBV11-3,-,TRBJ2-1,TRBD1,CASSRDSFYEQFF,TGTGCCAGCAGCCGGGACAGCTTCTACGAGCAGTTCTTC
TRBV6-1,many,TRBJ2-6,-,CASTASGANVLTF,TGTGCCAGCACCGCTTCCGGGGCCAACGTCCTGACTTTC
TRBV7-2,many,TRBJ2-3,TRBD2,CASSLAGLAGTGELYF,TGTGCCAGCAGCTTAGCCGGACTAGCGGGCACCGGGGAGCTGTATTTT
TRBV5-6,-,TRBJ2-3,TRBD2,CASSLLSGTSFF,TGTGCCAGCAGCTTGCTTTCCGGGACTAGCTTCTTC
TRBV7-9,many,TRBJ1-4,-,CASSLGGRTGEKLFF,TGTGCCAGCAGCTTAGGGGGACGGACGGGTGAAAAACTGTTTTTT
TRBV5-1,-,TRBJ2-3,-,CASKSPAGPSTDTQYF,TGCGCCAGCAAATCCCCCGCGGGGCCCAGCACAGATACGCAGTATTTT
TRBV7-2,many,TRBJ2-3,TRBD2,CASSLVPQPLAGTTDTQYF,TGTGCCAGCAGCTTAGTTCCCCAACCCCTAGCGGGGACCACAGATACGCAGTATTTT
TRBV11-3,-,TRBJ2-7,-,CASSPAGSYEQYF,TGTGCCAGCAGCCCCGCAGGCTCCTACGAGCAGTACTTC
TRBV12-3/TRBV12-4,medium-sized,TRBJ1-1,-,CASSLRGADTEAFF,TGTGCCAGCAGTTTACGGGGGGCGGACACTGAAGCTTTCTTT
TRBV12-3/TRBV12-4,-,TRBJ2-7,-,CASSLGRWGYEQYF,TGTGCCAGCAGCCTAGGACGGTGGGGCTACGAGCAGTACTTC
TRBV7-9,-,TRBJ2-1,-,CASTMGGVYNEQFF,TGTGCCAGCACTATGGGGGGCGTTTACAATGAGCAGTTCTTC
TRBV5-1,many,TRBJ1-1,-,CASTRGGGIESEAFF,TGCGCCAGCACCCGGGGGGGGGGCATTGAATCTGAAGCTTTCTTT
TRBV4-1,many,TRBJ2-3,-,CASSQGTDSTDTQYF,TGCGCCAGCAGCCAAGGGACAGACAGCACAGATACGCAGTATTTT
TRBV7-8,-,TRBJ2-5,TRBD2,CASSLVSSGRETQYF,TGTGCCAGCAGCTTAGTCTCTAGCGGGCGGGAGACCCAGTACTTC
TRBV24-1,many,TRBJ2-1,-,CATSALRGGGSYNEQFF,TGTGCCACCAGTGCCTTAAGGGGCGGAGGCTCCTACAATGAGCAGTTCTTC
TRBV5-4,many,TRBJ2-1,-,CAESRPSSYNEQFF,TGTGCCGAATCGAGACCGTCCTCCTACAATGAGCAGTTCTTC
TRBV7-2,once,TRBJ2-7,TRBD2,CASSLVEGGRYEQYF,TGTGCCAGCAGCTTAGTTGAGGGAGGGCGCTACGAGCAGTACTTC
TRBV4-2,-,TRBJ1-2,-,CASSQGGDPNYGYTF,TGTGCCAGCAGCCAAGGGGGAGATCCTAACTATGGCTACACCTTC
TRBV5-6,many,TRBJ1-2,-,CASSLFKNSNYGYTF,TGTGCCAGCAGCTTGTTTAAAAATTCTAACTATGGCTACACCTTC
TRBV11-2,many,TRBJ2-1,TRBD2,CASSLSGAFDNEQFF,TGTGCCAGCAGCTTGAGCGGGGCTTTCGACAATGAGCAGTTCTTC
TRBV6-1,-,TRBJ2-3,TRBD2,CASSLMVVAGGTDTQYF,TGTGCCAGCAGCCTAATGGTGGTAGCGGGTGGCACAGATACGCAGTATTTT
TRBV6-1,many,TRBJ1-2,-,CASSLQGSGYTF,TGTGCCAGCAGTTTACAGGGCTCTGGCTACACCTTC
TRBV11-2,many,TRBJ2-4,-,CASSLGPTSNIQYF,TGTGCCAGCAGCTTAGGGCCGACATCAAACATTCAGTACTTC
TRBV6-1,many,TRBJ2-2,TRBD1,CASSEMDRGTGELFF,TGTGCCAGCAGTGAAATGGACAGGGGGACCGGGGAGCTGTTTTTT
TRBV7-6,few,TRBJ2-3,TRBD2,CASSLGLAGGRADTQYF,TGTGCCAGCAGCTTAGGGCTAGCGGGAGGGCGTGCAGATACGCAGTATTTT
TRBV7-2,once,TRBJ2-5,-,CASSLAKNQTQYF,TGTGCCAGCAGCTTAGCGAAGAATCAGACCCAGTACTTC
TRBV7-3,few,TRBJ2-3,-,CASSLGGTTDTQYF,TGTGCCAGCAGCTTAGGCGGAACCACAGATACGCAGTATTTT
TRBV7-8,many,TRBJ2-1,-,CASSYRGRGAHEQFF,TGTGCCAGCAGCTATCGGGGCAGAGGGGCACATGAGCAGTTCTTC
TRBV12-3/TRBV12-4,-,TRBJ1-5,-,CASSLGEGPQHF,TGTGCCAGCAGCCTGGGAGAAGGTCCCCAGCATTTT
TRBV7-6,-,TRBJ2-5,-,CASSLVRTEQETQYF,TGTGCCAGCAGCTTGGTTCGAACAGAACAAGAGACCCAGTACTTC
TRBV20-1,-,TRBJ1-2,TRBD1,CSARAGTGNYGYTF,TGCAGTGCTAGAGCAGGGACAGGGAACTATGGCTACACCTTC
TRBV28,medium-sized,TRBJ2-3,TRBD2,CASTQLAGASTDTQYF,TGTGCCAGCACCCAGCTAGCGGGGGCTAGCACAGATACGCAGTATTTT